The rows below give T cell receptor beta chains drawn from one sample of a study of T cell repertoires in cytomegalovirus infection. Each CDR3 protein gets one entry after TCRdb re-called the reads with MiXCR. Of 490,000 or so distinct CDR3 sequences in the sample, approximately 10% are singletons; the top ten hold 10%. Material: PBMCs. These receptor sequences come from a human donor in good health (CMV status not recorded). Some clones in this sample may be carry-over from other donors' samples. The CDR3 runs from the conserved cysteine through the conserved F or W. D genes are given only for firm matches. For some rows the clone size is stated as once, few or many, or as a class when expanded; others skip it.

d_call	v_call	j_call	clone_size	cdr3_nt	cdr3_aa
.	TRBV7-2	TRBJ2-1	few	TGTGCCAGCAGCTTCGACTGGGCTGAGCAGTTCTTC	CASSFDWAEQFF
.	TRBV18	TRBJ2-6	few	TGTGCCAGCTCCCTGGAAGAGGCTGGGGCCAACGTCCTGACTTTC	CASSLEEAGANVLTF
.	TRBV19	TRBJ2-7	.	TGTGCCAGTAGTATAGCCGGCAGCTCCTACGAGCAGTACTTC	CASSIAGSSYEQYF
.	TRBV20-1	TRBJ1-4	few	TGCAGTCTTGCGATGGGGAATGAAAAACTGTTTTTT	CSLAMGNEKLFF
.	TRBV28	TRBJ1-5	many	TGTGCCAGCAGTTCCCCGCGGCCAGGGTGGATAGGCAATCAGCCCCAGCATTTT	CASSSPRPGWIGNQPQHF
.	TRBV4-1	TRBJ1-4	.	TGCGCCAGCAGCCAAGATCGCCGCGGGTTCAATGAAAAACTGTTTTTT	CASSQDRRGFNEKLFF
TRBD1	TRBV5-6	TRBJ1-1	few	TGTGCCAGCACCTTCCTTGGGGACAGGGGTGATGCTTTCTTT	CASTFLGDRGDAFF
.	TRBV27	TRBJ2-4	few	TGTGCCAGCAGTTTACCACTTCACACAGGGTGGAGGGCAGACATTCAGTACTTC	CASSLPLHTGWRADIQYF
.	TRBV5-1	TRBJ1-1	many	TGCGCCAGCAGCTTGTTACCCAGTGAAGCTTTCTTT	CASSLLPSEAFF
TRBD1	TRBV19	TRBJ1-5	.	TGTGCCAGTAGTATTCGGTGGACAGGTGTTAACAATCAGCCCCAGCATTTT	CASSIRWTGVNNQPQHF
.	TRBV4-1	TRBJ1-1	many	TGCGCCAGCAGCCAAGCCGCCAGAGGGGTGAACACTGAAGCTTTCTTT	CASSQAARGVNTEAFF
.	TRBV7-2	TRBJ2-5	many	TGTGCCAGCAGCTTAGCGGGGAACCCCCGAGAGACCCAGTACTTC	CASSLAGNPRETQYF
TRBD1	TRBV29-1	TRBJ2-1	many	TGCAGCGTTTTGGGACAGGGGTCTACCAATGAGCAGTTCTTC	CSVLGQGSTNEQFF
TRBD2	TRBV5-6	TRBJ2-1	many	TGTGCCAGCAGCTTGGGGGGGACTAGTTCGAATGAGCAGTTCTTC	CASSLGGTSSNEQFF
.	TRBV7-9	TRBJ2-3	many	TGTGCCAGCAGCTTAGCGGGAGCTGAGCCAGATACGCAGTATTTT	CASSLAGAEPDTQYF
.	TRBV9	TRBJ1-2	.	TGTGCCAGCAGCGTAGCTATAGGCAGGGTACCCTATGGCTACACCTTC	CASSVAIGRVPYGYTF
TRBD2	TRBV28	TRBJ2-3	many	TGTGCCAGCAGTCCTTGGACTAGCGGAGGAGGGGATACGCAGTATTTT	CASSPWTSGGGDTQYF
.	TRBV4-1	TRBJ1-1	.	TGCGCCAGCAGCCAAGCTTGGGGGGTGCAGGGTGAAGCTTTCTTT	CASSQAWGVQGEAFF
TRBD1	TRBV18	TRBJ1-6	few	TGTGCCAGCTCACGAGGACAGGGGAATTCACCCCTCCACTTT	CASSRGQGNSPLHF
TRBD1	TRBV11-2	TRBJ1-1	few	TGTGCCAGCAGCTTAGCCCGACAGGGAAGCACTGAAGCTTTCTTT	CASSLARQGSTEAFF
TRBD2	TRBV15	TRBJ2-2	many	TGTGCCACCAGCAGAGTTTTAGCGGGAGGGCCGGGGACCGGGGAGCTGTTTTTT	CATSRVLAGGPGTGELFF
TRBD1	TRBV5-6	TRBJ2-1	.	TGTGCCAGCATCCAACGTAGGACAGGGGGCTCCTACAATGAGCAGTTCTTC	CASIQRRTGGSYNEQFF
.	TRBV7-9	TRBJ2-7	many	TGTGCCAGCAGCCCGGGTAGCGGAATCTCCTACGAGCAGTACTTC	CASSPGSGISYEQYF
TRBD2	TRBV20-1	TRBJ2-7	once	TGCAGTGCTAGAGGGCCTGGCGGGAGCTACGAGCAGTACTTC	CSARGPGGSYEQYF
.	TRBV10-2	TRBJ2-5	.	TGCGCCAGCAGTGAACAGGGAGGAGGAGAGACCCAGTACTTC	CASSEQGGGETQYF
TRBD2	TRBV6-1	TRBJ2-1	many	TGTGCCAGCAGTGAACTAGCGGCGCCTTACAATGAGCAGTTCTTC	CASSELAAPYNEQFF
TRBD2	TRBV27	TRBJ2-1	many	TGTGCCAGCAGTCTCGGGACTAGCGGGAGTAATGAGCAGTTCTTC	CASSLGTSGSNEQFF
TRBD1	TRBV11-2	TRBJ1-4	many	TGTGCCATCCAGGGGGCCTCGAAGCAGGAAAAACTGTTTTTT	CAIQGASKQEKLFF
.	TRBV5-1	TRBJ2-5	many	TGCGCCAGCAGCTTGACAGTAAAGAAGGGGGAGACCCAGTACTTC	CASSLTVKKGETQYF
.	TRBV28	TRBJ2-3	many	TGTGCCAGCAGGGGTGGACAGCCTTCAGATACGCAGTATTTT	CASRGGQPSDTQYF
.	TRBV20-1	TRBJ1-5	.	TGCAGTGCCCGCCCTCAGGGCAATCAGCCCCAGCATTTT	CSARPQGNQPQHF
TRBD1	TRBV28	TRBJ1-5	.	TGTGCCAGCAGTTCGGGACAGGGAAATGGACAGCCCCAGCATTTT	CASSSGQGNGQPQHF
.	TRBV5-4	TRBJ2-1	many	TGTGCCAGCAGCAAGGAGGACTACAATGAGCAGTTCTTC	CASSKEDYNEQFF
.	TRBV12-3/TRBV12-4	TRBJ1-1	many	TGTGCCAGCGGACAGTACACTGAAGCTTTCTTT	CASGQYTEAFF
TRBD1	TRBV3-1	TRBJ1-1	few	TGTGCCAGCAGCAAGACCGGGACAGCGAACACTGAAGCTTTCTTT	CASSKTGTANTEAFF
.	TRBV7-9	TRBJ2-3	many	TGTGCCAGCAGCTACGGGACACTTAGCACAGATACGCAGTATTTT	CASSYGTLSTDTQYF
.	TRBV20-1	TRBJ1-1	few	TGCAGTGCTAGGGGTGGCCAAACGAACACTGAAGCTTTCTTT	CSARGGQTNTEAFF
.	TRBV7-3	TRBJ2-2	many	TGTGCCAGCAGCTCCCCTTCCCCGAGAACCGGGGAGCTGTTTTTT	CASSSPSPRTGELFF
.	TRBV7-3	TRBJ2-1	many	TGTGCCAGCAGCTTAACCCAACCCAACTCCTACAATGAGCAGTTCTTC	CASSLTQPNSYNEQFF
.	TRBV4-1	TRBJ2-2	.	TGTGCCAGCAGCCAAGATCCGACGGGCGGGGTGCTGTTTTTT	CASSQDPTGGVLFF
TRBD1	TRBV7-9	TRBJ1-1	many	TGTGCCAGCAGCCCGGACAGGGATAATGAAGCTTTCTTT	CASSPDRDNEAFF
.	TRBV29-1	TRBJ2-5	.	TGCAGCGTGTTGACTAACCGGGAGACCCAGTACTTC	CSVLTNRETQYF
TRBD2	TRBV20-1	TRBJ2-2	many	TGCAGTGCTAGAGATCGGGCTAGCGGGAGTTTGCCCGGGGAGCTGTTTTTT	CSARDRASGSLPGELFF
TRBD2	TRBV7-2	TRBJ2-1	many	TGTGCCAGCAGCTTAGTGACTAGCGGCAATGAGCAGTTCTTC	CASSLVTSGNEQFF
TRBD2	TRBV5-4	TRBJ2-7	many	TGTGCCAGCAGCACTGGACTAGCGGGAGGCGAGCAGTACTTC	CASSTGLAGGEQYF
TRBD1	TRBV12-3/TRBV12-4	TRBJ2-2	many	TGTGCCAGCAGTTCGAGAACAGGGGATTCGAACACCGGGGAGCTGTTTTTT	CASSSRTGDSNTGELFF
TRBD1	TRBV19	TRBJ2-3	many	TGTGCCAGCGGAAACAAGGCAGGGGGCTCAGATACGCAGTATTTT	CASGNKAGGSDTQYF
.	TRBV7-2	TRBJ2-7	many	TGTGCCAGCAGCTTGGACCTCGGCGAGCAGTACTTC	CASSLDLGEQYF
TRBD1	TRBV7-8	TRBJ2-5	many	TGTGCCAGCAGCAGACGGGACAGGGCGAAAGAGACCCAGTACTTC	CASSRRDRAKETQYF
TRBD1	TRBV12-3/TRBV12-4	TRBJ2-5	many	TGTGCCAGCAGTCCGGGACAGGGTGTGGAGACCCAGTACTTC	CASSPGQGVETQYF
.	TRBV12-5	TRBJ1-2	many	TGTGCTAGTGGTTTGGGGCAGGGCTACCCTGAGGATGGCTACACCTTC	CASGLGQGYPEDGYTF
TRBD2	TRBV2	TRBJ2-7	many	TGTGCCAGCACCCGACTAGCGGAGTTGTCCCACGAGCAGTACTTC	CASTRLAELSHEQYF
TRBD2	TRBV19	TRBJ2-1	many	TGTGCCAGTAGTTCACCGGGACTAGCGGGAAATGAGCAGTTCTTC	CASSSPGLAGNEQFF
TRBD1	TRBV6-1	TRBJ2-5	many	TGTGCCAGCAGCAGGACAGGGATGGGAAAAGAGACCCAGTACTTC	CASSRTGMGKETQYF
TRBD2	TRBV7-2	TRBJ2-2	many	TGTGCCAGCAGCCCCGGACTAGCGGGAGTCACCGGGGAGCTGTTTTTT	CASSPGLAGVTGELFF